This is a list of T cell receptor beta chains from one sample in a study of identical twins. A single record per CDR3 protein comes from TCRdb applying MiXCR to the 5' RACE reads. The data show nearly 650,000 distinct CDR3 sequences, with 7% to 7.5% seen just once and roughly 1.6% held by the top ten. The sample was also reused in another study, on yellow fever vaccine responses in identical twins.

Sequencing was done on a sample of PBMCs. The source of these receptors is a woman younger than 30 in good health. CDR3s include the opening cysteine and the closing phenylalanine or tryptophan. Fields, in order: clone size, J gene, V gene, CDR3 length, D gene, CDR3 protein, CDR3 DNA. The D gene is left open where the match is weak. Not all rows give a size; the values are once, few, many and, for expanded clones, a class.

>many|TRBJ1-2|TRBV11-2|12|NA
CASSLFQGPNTF
TGTGCCAGCAGCCTATTTCAAGGGCCGAACACCTTC
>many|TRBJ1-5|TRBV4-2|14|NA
CASSQGEGNQPQHF
TGTGCCAGCAGCCAGGGAGAAGGGAATCAGCCCCAGCATTTT
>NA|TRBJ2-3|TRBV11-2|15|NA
CASSLDQWGWDTQYF
TGTGCCAGCAGCTTAGATCAATGGGGGTGGGATACGCAGTATTTT
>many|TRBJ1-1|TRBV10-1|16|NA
CASSDGWGQENTEAFF
TGCGCCAGCAGTGACGGGTGGGGCCAGGAAAACACTGAAGCTTTCTTT
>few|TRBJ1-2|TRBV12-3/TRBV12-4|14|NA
CASRNASNNYGYTF
TGTGCCAGCAGGAATGCAAGCAATAACTATGGCTACACCTTC
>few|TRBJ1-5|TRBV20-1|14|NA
CSGFPQGLEQPQHF
TGCAGTGGGTTCCCGCAGGGTTTAGAACAGCCCCAGCATTTT
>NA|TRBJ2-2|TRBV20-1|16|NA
CSARDRQGGDTGELFF
TGCAGTGCTAGAGATCGGCAGGGAGGAGACACCGGGGAGCTGTTTTTT
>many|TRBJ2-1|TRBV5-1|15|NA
CASSSRVSSYNEQFF
TGCGCCAGCAGCTCCAGGGTTAGCTCCTACAATGAGCAGTTCTTC
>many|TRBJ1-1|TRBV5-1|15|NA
CASSYGSRGNTEAFF
TGCGCCAGCAGCTATGGATCACGGGGGAACACTGAAGCTTTCTTT
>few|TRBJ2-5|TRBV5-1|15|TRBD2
CASSLASGGASAQYF
TGCGCCAGCAGCTTGGCCAGCGGGGGGGCGTCGGCCCAGTACTTC
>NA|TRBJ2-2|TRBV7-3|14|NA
CASRPGPHTGELFF
TGTGCCAGCCGCCCGGGGCCGCACACCGGGGAGCTGTTTTTT
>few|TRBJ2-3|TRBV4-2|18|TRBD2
CASSQASGGPTSTDTQYF
TGTGCCAGCAGCCAAGCTAGCGGGGGGCCCACTAGCACAGATACGCAGTATTTT
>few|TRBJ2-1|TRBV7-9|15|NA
CASSLDRVVSNEQFF
TGTGCCAGCAGCTTAGACAGGGTCGTTTCCAATGAGCAGTTCTTC
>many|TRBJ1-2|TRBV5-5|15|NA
CASSLSGQTLYGYTF
TGTGCCAGCAGCTTGTCGGGCCAGACCCTCTATGGCTACACCTTC
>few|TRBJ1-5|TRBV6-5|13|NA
CASSYKGNQPQHF
TGTGCCAGCAGTTACAAGGGCAACCAGCCCCAGCATTTT
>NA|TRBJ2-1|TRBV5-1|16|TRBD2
CASSLELAGVYNEQFF
TGCGCCAGCAGCCTCGAACTAGCGGGAGTCTACAATGAGCAGTTCTTC
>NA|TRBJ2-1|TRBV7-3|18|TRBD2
CAFCFWLAGLSSYNEQFF
TGTGCCTTCTGTTTTTGGCTAGCGGGGCTGAGCTCCTACAATGAGCAGTTCTTC
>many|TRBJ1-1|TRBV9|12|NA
CASNRADTEAFF
TGTGCCAGCAATCGGGCGGACACTGAAGCTTTCTTT
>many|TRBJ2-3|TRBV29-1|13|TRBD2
CSVVMLAGNTQYF
TGCAGCGTTGTGATGCTAGCGGGAAATACGCAGTATTTT
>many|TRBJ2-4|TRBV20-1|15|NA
CSARGQALAKNIQYF
TGCAGTGCTAGAGGACAGGCTCTAGCCAAAAACATTCAGTACTTC
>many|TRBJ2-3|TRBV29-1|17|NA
CSVEGVLDSGRTDTQYF
TGCAGCGTTGAAGGGGTTCTGGACAGCGGGCGCACAGATACGCAGTATTTT
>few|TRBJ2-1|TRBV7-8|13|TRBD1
CASSSRTGDEQFF
TGTGCCAGCAGCTCCCGGACAGGGGATGAGCAGTTCTTC
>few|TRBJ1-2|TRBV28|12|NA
CASTLTDYGYTF
TGTGCCAGCACCTTGACAGACTATGGCTACACCTTC
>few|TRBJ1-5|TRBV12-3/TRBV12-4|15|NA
CASSARDIGNQPQHF
TGTGCCAGCTCAGCCCGGGACATCGGCAATCAGCCCCAGCATTTT
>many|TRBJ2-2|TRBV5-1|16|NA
CASSLGDRADFGELFF
TGCGCCAGCAGCTTGGGGGACCGAGCGGATTTCGGGGAGCTGTTTTTT
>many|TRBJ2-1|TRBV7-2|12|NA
CASSFTRYEQFF
TGTGCCAGCAGTTTTACTAGATATGAGCAGTTCTTC
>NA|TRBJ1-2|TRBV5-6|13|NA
CASSPSGGWGYTF
TGTGCCAGCAGCCCCTCGGGGGGATGGGGCTACACCTTC